One sample yielded the 29 T cell receptor beta chains listed below, sequenced in a study of blood T cell repertoires in COVID-19. Only in-frame clones appear in the TCRdb table, and some are missing; sequencing was by immunoSEQ multiplex PCR. The data show about 140,000 clones, 88% seen once. Sequencing was performed on peripheral blood. These receptors all come from a man aged 60 to 69 with active or convalescent COVID-19.

In this sample, this clone turned up many times. The chain is built from TRBV27 and TRBJ2-2; tentative D call: TRBD1 (5 bases). The CDR3 covers 14 residues. V was clipped by 4 bases and J by 9 bases, with 15 bases between them. Germline V gene lookup returns CDR1 MNHEY and CDR2 SMNVEV (reference sequence). The CDR3 is CASSSQGPVRELFF. In DNA, the CDR3 is TGTGCCAGCAGTTCTCAGGGCCCTGTAAGGGAGCTGTTTTTT.

The chain carries TRBV12-3 or TRBV12-4 and TRBJ2-5; D unresolved. CDR3 length: 12 residues. V was pared by 5 bases and J by 4 bases, with 8 bases between. The CDR3 region is CASSARVETQYF. In DNA form, the CDR3 reads TGTGCCAGCAGTGCTCGAGTAGAGACCCAGTACTTC.

This sequence joins TRBV27 and TRBJ1-2; D remains ambiguous. Trimming took 0 bases from V and 4 from J, leaving 9 bases between them. The CDR3 has 14 residues. Germline V lookup: CDR1 MNHEY, CDR2 SMNVEV (reference sequence). The CDR3 region has the DNA TGTGCCAGCAGTTTATCACGGACTTCCTATGGCTACACCTTC. As protein: CASSLSRTSYGYTF.

The V gene is TRBV5-1, the J gene TRBJ2-4, with 13 positions matching TRBD2. The V segment lost 3 bases and the J segment 3 bases; nucleotides outside the gene matches: 9. The CDR3 spans 18 residues. Germline values: CDR1 SGHRS, CDR2 YFSETQ. The CDR3 loop is CASSSRGTSGNSKNIQYF. DNA of the CDR3: TGCGCCAGCAGCTCCCGAGGGACTAGCGGGAATAGCAAAAACATTCAGTACTTC.

The V gene is TRBV9, the J gene TRBJ2-1; 8 positions match TRBD1. Per germline, CDR1 SGDLS and CDR2 YYNGEE. The CDR3 has 15 amino acids. Trimming cost V 0 bases and J 6 bases; bases outside gene matches: 5. The CDR3 bases are TGTGCCAGCAGCGTAGAAGGACAGGGCCTCAATGAGCAGTTCTTC. It codes for CASSVEGQGLNEQFF.

The V and J genes are TRBV27 and TRBJ2-4; possibly TRBD1 for D (7 bases). V lost 6 bases and J lost 7, with 16 bases in between. CDR3 length: 14 residues. The germline CDR1 and CDR2 sequences are MNHEY and SMNVEV (reference sequence). CDR3 nucleotides: TGTGCCAGCAGCCGCAGGGGGACTCAGAACATTCAGTACTTC. Protein product: CASSRRGTQNIQYF.

The chain has TRBV4-2 and TRBJ1-2; 10 bases fit TRBD1. V was clipped by 4 bases and J by 4 bases; unmatched bases: 6. The CDR3 has 15 residues. CDR1 and CDR2 from the germline V gene are LGHNA and YNFKEQ. This CDR3 is CASSPEGQGPYGYTF. The CDR3 nucleotides read TGTGCCAGCAGCCCAGAGGGACAGGGGCCCTATGGCTACACCTTC.

The gene calls are TRBV24-1 and TRBJ2-2, with TRBD2 matching 9 bases. Germline V gives CDR1 KGHDR, CDR2 SFDVKD. V lost 4 bases, J lost 6 bases, and 8 bases stayed unmatched. This CDR3 region has 16 residues. CDR3 residues: CATSDPDSGRSGELFF. Written as DNA, the CDR3 is TGTGCCACCAGTGACCCCGATAGCGGGAGATCCGGGGAGCTGTTTTTT.

This clone has a single count. The chain combines TRBV2 with TRBJ2-5, with TRBD1 matching 7 bases. V gave up 6 bases and J gave up 5 bases; unmatched junction bases: 6. Germline V gene sequence: CDR1 SNHLY, CDR2 FYNNEI. The CDR3 extends over 13 amino acids. The CDR3: CASRNTGDETQYF. The DNA for the CDR3 is TGTGCCAGCAGGAATACAGGGGACGAGACCCAGTACTTC.

The chain is built from TRBV7-2 and TRBJ2-3; 16 positions match TRBD2. J gave up 2 bases and V 5 bases, and 4 bases lay outside the gene matches. The CDR3 totals 17 residues. The germline CDR1 and CDR2 sequences are SGHTA and FQGNSA. CDR3 sequence (DNA): TGTGCCAGCAGCCCCGGGACTAGCGGGAGGGTCACAGATACGCAGTATTTT. Translation: CASSPGTSGRVTDTQYF.

The chain recombines TRBV18 with TRBJ1-1, with 9 bases identical to TRBD1. This CDR3 spans 16 amino acids. The V gene's germline CDR1 is KGHSH and CDR2 LQKENI. Losses at the gene ends were 10 bases for V and 5 bases for J; bases not matched to a gene: 17. The CDR3 coding sequence is TGTGCCACCCTCACCAAGGGACAGGGTCTTCGGACTGAAGCTTTCTTT. Its protein product is CATLTKGQGLRTEAFF.

This clone was detected only a few times. CDR3 residues: CASSPIASGSTTVGELFF. The CDR3 DNA sequence: TGTGCCAGCAGCCCGATCGCGAGCGGGAGCACCACGGTAGGGGAGCTGTTTTTT. The V and J genes are TRBV4-2 and TRBJ2-2; 8 bases are a match to TRBD2. Unmatched junction bases numbered 18, after V lost 4 bases and J lost 8 bases. The CDR3 is 18 residues long. CDR1 and CDR2 (germline): LGHNA, YNFKEQ.

As DNA, the CDR3 is TGCGCCAGCAGCACCAACAGGCCCAGCACAGATACGCAGTATTTT. It is translated as CASSTNRPSTDTQYF. The chain links TRBV5-1 to TRBJ2-3; possible D gene TRBD1, 5 bases. The ends were cut back, 4 bases at V and 0 bases at J, with 12 bases in the middle. The CDR3 has 15 residues. Germline assignment: CDR1 SGHRS and CDR2 YFSETQ.

The rearrangement uses TRBV28 and TRBJ1-2, with 8 bases that match TRBD1. The CDR3 spans 15 residues. V lost 4 bases, J lost 2 bases, and 6 bases stayed unmatched. Germline assignment: CDR1 MDHEN and CDR2 SYDVKM. In nucleotides, the CDR3 is TGTGCCAGCAGTTCCGGACAGGGACGGAACTATGGCTACACCTTC. It is translated as CASSSGQGRNYGYTF.

The chain recombines TRBV19 with TRBJ2-7; TRBD1 aligns across 8 bases. From germline, CDR1 is LNHDA and CDR2 SQIVND (reference sequence). This CDR3 is built from 16 residues. V lost 3 bases, J lost 3 bases, and 10 bases stayed unmatched. The chain's CDR3 is CASSIFTRGLVYEQYF. The CDR3 DNA reads as TGTGCCAGTAGTATTTTTACCAGGGGGCTAGTCTACGAGCAGTACTTC.

V usage is TRBV5-8 and J usage is TRBJ2-4; possible D gene TRBD1, 5 bases. Deletions cut 3 bases from V and 2 bases from J, with 9 bases between. The CDR3 has 14 amino acids. The germline V gene has CDR1 SGHTS and CDR2 YDEGEE. The CDR3 nucleotides read TGTGCCAGCAGCTCCAGGGTTACCAAAAACATTCAGTACTTC. Protein: CASSSRVTKNIQYF.

As to this clone: At the DNA level, this CDR3 is encoded by other sequences in the same sample as well. The J gene is TRBJ2-2, the V gene TRBV24-1, with 7 bases lining up with TRBD1. J was trimmed by 4 bases and V by 3 bases; bases with no gene match: 4. Germline CDR1 reads KGHDR; CDR2 reads SFDVKD. This CDR3 comprises 15 residues. CDR3 in DNA: TGTGCCACCAGTGATCCCCGACAGGGCACCGGGGAGCTGTTTTTT. Residues: CATSDPRQGTGELFF.

V is TRBV5-1 and J is TRBJ2-1, with TRBD2 matching 8 bases. The ends lost 6 bases at V and 8 bases at J; junction bases unmatched: 10. From germline, CDR1 is SGHRS and CDR2 YFSETQ. The CDR3 totals 14 residues. The CDR3 DNA follows: TGCGCCAGCACGAGCGGGAGTTTCGATGATGAGCAGTTCTTC. It is translated as CASTSGSFDDEQFF.

The V and J genes are TRBV5-1 and TRBJ2-7, with no clear D. CDR3 length: 14 amino acids. From germline, CDR1 is SGHRS and CDR2 YFSETQ. V dropped 2 bases and J dropped 2 bases, with 11 bases sitting between them. The CDR3 is CASSLEQTPYEQYF. As DNA, the CDR3 is TGCGCCAGCAGCTTAGAACAGACGCCCTACGAGCAGTACTTC.

The rearrangement joins TRBV19 to TRBJ2-1, with D possibly being TRBD2 (6 bases). Germline CDR1 and CDR2: LNHDA and SQIVND (reference sequence). V shed 3 bases and J shed 4 bases, with 16 bases lying between them. CDR3 length equals 16 residues. CDR3 coding DNA: TGTGCCAGTAGTATGGGCTCCGGGACTTTGTACAATGAGCAGTTCTTC. Translating it yields CASSMGSGTLYNEQFF.

The J gene is TRBJ1-1, the V gene TRBV13; D is uncertain. CDR3 length: 15 residues. The V gene's germline CDR1 is PRHDT and CDR2 FYEKMQ (reference sequence). The V gene lost 2 bases and the J gene lost 3 bases, with 13 bases spanning the gap. CDR3 loop: CASSLSSGGYTEAFF. Written as DNA, the CDR3 is TGTGCCAGCAGCTTATCATCGGGTGGGTACACTGAAGCTTTCTTT.

The CDR3 reads CASSYQSGTGSYEQYF. Here the CDR3 DNA reads TGTGCCAGCAGTTACCAATCCGGGACAGGCTCCTACGAGCAGTACTTC. The V gene is TRBV6-2 or TRBV6-3, the J gene TRBJ2-7; 8 positions match TRBD1. Trimming took 2 bases from V and 0 from J; bases not matched to a gene: 6. Germline V CDR1 and CDR2: MNHEY, SVGEGT. This CDR3 is 16 amino acids long.

This sequence joins TRBV5-1 and TRBJ1-1; D gene uncertain. Between the trimmed V and J ends, which lost 4 bases and 6 bases, there was a span of 13 bases. Per the germline V gene, CDR1 is SGHRS and CDR2 is YFSETQ. The CDR3 is 13 amino acids. In nucleotides, the CDR3 is TGCGCCAGCAGCGCGTGGTCGAGTCCTGAAGCTTTCTTT. Its protein is CASSAWSSPEAFF.

The V and J genes are TRBV7-2 and TRBJ2-5; 7 positions agree with TRBD1. This CDR3 comprises 14 residues. CDR1 and CDR2 (germline): SGHTA, FQGNSA. The junction had 6 bases not matched to a gene; V was cut back by 5 bases and J by 3 bases. CDR3 coding DNA: TGTGCCAGCAGCCAACAGGGGCAAAAAGAGACCCAGTACTTC. Amino acid sequence: CASSQQGQKETQYF.

The chain uses TRBV7-2 and TRBJ2-5; 7 bases are shared with TRBD2. There are 16 residues in the CDR3. CDR1 is SGHTA, CDR2 FQGNSA, per germline. The ends lost 7 bases at V and 2 bases at J; junction bases unmatched: 13. CDR3 bases: TGTGCCAGCACCTCGGGACCCCTGGGAGGGCAAGAGACCCAGTACTTC. Translating gives CASTSGPLGGQETQYF. The variable domain in full, completed from reference TRBV7-2 and TRBJ2-5, reads GAGVSQSPSNKVTEKGKDVELRCDPISGHTALYWYRQSLGQGLEFLIYFQGNSAPDKSGLPSDRFSAERTGGSVSTLTIQRTQQEDSAVYLCASTSGPLGGQETQYFGPGTRLLVL.

This clone came up a few times. The chain carries TRBV10-3 and TRBJ2-5, with TRBD1 matching over 8 bases. Germline assignment: CDR1 ENHRY and CDR2 SYGVKD. The CDR3 runs to 15 residues. V lost 0 bases and J lost 6; bases outside the gene matches: 6. The CDR3 bases are TGTGCCATCAGTGAGTCCGGACAGGGAAGAAAGACCCAGTACTTC. The encoded protein is CAISESGQGRKTQYF.

V and J are TRBV6-5 and TRBJ1-1; maybe TRBD1 (5 bases). V was clipped by 1 base and J by 5 bases, with 8 bases between them. The CDR3 spans 13 residues. CDR1 MNHEY and CDR2 SVGAGI come from the germline V gene. CDR3 residues: CASSYLRGTEAFF. DNA for the CDR3: TGTGCCAGCAGTTACTTACGGGGGACTGAAGCTTTCTTT.

The J gene is TRBJ1-5, the V gene TRBV24-1; the D gene is possibly TRBD1 (6 bases). Trimming stripped 10 bases from V and 2 bases from J, with 14 bases between. The CDR3 contains 14 residues. Germline assignment: CDR1 KGHDR and CDR2 SFDVKD. For the CDR3, the DNA is TGTGCCACAGCAGCAGGGGCCGGCAATCAGCCCCAGCATTTT. Translating it yields CATAAGAGNQPQHF.

V is TRBV5-1 and J is TRBJ2-3; TRBD2 agrees at 7 bases. J lost 4 bases, V lost 0 bases, and 11 bases had no gene match. This CDR3 spans 17 amino acids. Germline V gene data show CDR1 as SGHRS and CDR2 as YFSETQ. CDR3 in amino acids: CASSLVVAGLNSDTQYF. CDR3 nucleotides: TGCGCCAGCAGCTTGGTGGTAGCGGGCCTAAACTCAGATACGCAGTATTTT.